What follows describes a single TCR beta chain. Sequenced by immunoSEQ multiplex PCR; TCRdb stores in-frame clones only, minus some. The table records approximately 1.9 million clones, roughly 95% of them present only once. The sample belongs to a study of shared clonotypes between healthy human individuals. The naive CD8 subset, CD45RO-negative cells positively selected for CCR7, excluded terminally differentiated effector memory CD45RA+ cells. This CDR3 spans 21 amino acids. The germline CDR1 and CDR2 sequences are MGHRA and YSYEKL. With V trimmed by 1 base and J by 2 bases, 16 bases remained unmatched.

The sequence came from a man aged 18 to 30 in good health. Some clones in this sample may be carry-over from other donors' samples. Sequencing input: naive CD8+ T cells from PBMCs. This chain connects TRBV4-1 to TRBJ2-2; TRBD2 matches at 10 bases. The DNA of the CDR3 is TGCGCCAGCAGCCAAGTTTTTGACGGCATAGGGACTAGCGACAACACCGGGGAGCTGTTTTTT. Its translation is CASSQVFDGIGTSDNTGELFF.